The present T cell receptor beta chain was sequenced within a study of blood T cells in healthy people across ages. This CDR3 comprises 16 residues. J gave up 4 bases and V 1 base, and 5 bases lay outside the gene matches. The germline V gene encodes CDR1 MDHEN and CDR2 SYDVKM. Together with a sample-barcoded 5' primer, a J-beta primer mix was included in a second PCR lasting roughly 6 to 12 cycles. Each sample yielded at least 3 million CDR3-containing paired-end reads. In TCRdb, the 5' RACE reads were re-called with MiXCR into one record per CDR3 protein. The data show about 1.4 million distinct CDR3 sequences, approximately 60% seen once.

The sequenced material came from blood. The rearrangement links TRBV28 to TRBJ2-5; TRBD1 matches at 11 bases. This clonotype was sampled from a young man in good health. CDR3 sequence: CASSLFGTGGRETQYF. The CDR3 DNA is TGTGCCAGCAGTTTATTCGGGACAGGGGGACGAGAGACCCAGTACTTC.